Shown below are 20 T cell receptor beta chains from a single sample sequenced in a study of shared T cell receptors in the human thymus. Profiling relied on immunoSEQ multiplex PCR, and the TCRdb table lists in-frame clones only, not all of them. There are about 710,000 clones in the sample; 70% to 90% occur only once, and over 0.008% lies in the top ten. These data were also reused for a study on human thymus T cells.

Sequenced: thymocytes. The receptors originated from a boy under two years old with a congenital heart defect.

V usage is TRBV6-1 and J usage is TRBJ1-2; no firm D call. Looked up from germline, CDR1 is MNHNS and CDR2 is SASEGT. Trimming removed 1 base from V and 0 bases from J, with 12 bases in between. The CDR3 runs to 16 residues. The CDR3 nucleotides read TGTGCCAGCAGTGAAGACAGATCATGGGCTAACTATGGCTACACCTTC. Protein: CASSEDRSWANYGYTF.

This clone was seen only a few times. The chain joins TRBV7-4 to TRBJ1-1; D is possibly TRBD1 (6 bases). V lost 1 base and J lost 1, with 10 bases in between. CDR1 is SGHVT and CDR2 is SQSDAQ in the germline V gene. The CDR3 loop spans 15 amino acids. The CDR3 DNA follows: TGTGCCAGCAGCTTAGTAGTGACAGGGAACACTGAAGCTTTCTTT. Translation: CASSLVVTGNTEAFF.

The J gene is TRBJ2-1, the V gene TRBV10-3; 9 bases are a match to TRBD2. Germline trimming cut 2 bases from V and 4 bases from J; bases unmatched to any gene: 6. Germline V gene data show CDR1 as ENHRY and CDR2 as SYGVKD. This CDR3 is built from 16 residues. In DNA form, the CDR3 reads TGTGCCATCAGTGAGGATTATCTAGCGGGGTACAATGAGCAGTTCTTC. Protein sequence: CAISEDYLAGYNEQFF.

The chain employs TRBV7-9 and TRBJ2-5, with 12 bases matching TRBD1. The V gene's germline CDR1 is SEHNR and CDR2 FQNEAQ (reference sequence). CDR3 length: 19 residues. With 5 bases clipped from V and 2 bases from J, the junction kept 15 bases outside the gene matches. In DNA form, the CDR3 reads TGTGCCAGCAGCACACACGGGACAGGGGGCAAGGAGGGGCAAGAGACCCAGTACTTC. This codes for CASSTHGTGGKEGQETQYF. Full variable domain (remainder filled in from reference TRBV7-9 and TRBJ2-5): DTGVSQNPRHKITKRGQNVTFRCDPISEHNRLYWYRQTLGQGPEFLTYFQNEAQLEKSRLLSDRFSAERPKGSFSTLEIQRTEQGDSAMYLCASSTHGTGGKEGQETQYFGPGTRLLVL.

V gene TRBV6-6 combines with J gene TRBJ1-6; D perhaps matches TRBD1 (5 bases). V was cut by 6 bases and J by 7 bases, with 19 bases left in between. CDR1 is MNHNY, CDR2 SVGAGI, per germline (reference sequence). The CDR3 has 16 residues. CDR3 sequence: CASSPATGAHNSPLHF. For the CDR3, the DNA is TGTGCCAGCAGCCCCGCTACTGGGGCTCACAATTCACCCCTCCACTTT.

The V gene is TRBV7-9, the J gene TRBJ2-5; 9 bases agree with TRBD1. Trimming took 1 base from V and 5 from J; bases not matched to a gene: 8. The V gene's germline CDR1 is SEHNR and CDR2 FQNEAQ (reference sequence). The CDR3 loop spans 16 amino acids. CDR3: CASSLGDRVAMETQYF. Here the CDR3 DNA reads TGTGCCAGCAGCTTAGGGGACAGGGTCGCAATGGAGACCCAGTACTTC. The full variable domain, completed using reference TRBV7-9 and TRBJ2-5, is DTGVSQNPRHKITKRGQNVTFRCDPISEHNRLYWYRQTLGQGPEFLTYFQNEAQLEKSRLLSDRFSAERPKGSFSTLEIQRTEQGDSAMYLCASSLGDRVAMETQYFGPGTRLLVL.

This clone was observed a handful of times. This chain joins TRBV14 and TRBJ1-1, with D possibly TRBD1 on 6 matching bases. This CDR3 is built from 15 residues. V lost 1 base to trimming and J lost 5 bases, with 14 bases between them. CDR1 is SGHDN, CDR2 FVKESK, per germline. CDR3 sequence reads: CASSQAQQGSTEAFF. CDR3 nucleotide sequence: TGTGCCAGCAGCCAAGCCCAACAGGGTTCGACTGAAGCTTTCTTT.

The chain recombines TRBV19 with TRBJ2-3; the match to TRBD2 covers 10 bases. The CDR3 is 19 amino acids. V lost 6 bases, J lost 4 bases, and 19 bases stayed unmatched. Germline lookup yields CDR1 LNHDA and CDR2 SQIVND (reference sequence). This CDR3 reads CASSPAGSLLAGVSDTQYF. The CDR3 DNA sequence: TGTGCCAGTAGCCCAGCTGGATCCTTGCTAGCGGGAGTTTCAGATACGCAGTATTTT.

This clone was counted between two and nine times. The V call is TRBV29-1, the J call TRBJ2-1; D may be TRBD2 (6 bases). The CDR3 runs 12 residues. CDR1 is SQVTM and CDR2 is ANQGSEA in the germline V gene. V gave up 4 bases and J gave up 5 bases, with 9 bases separating them. DNA of the CDR3: TGCAGCGTTGTTGCTAGCGACAATGAGCAGTTCTTC. Its protein product is CSVVASDNEQFF.

The J gene is TRBJ2-2, the V gene TRBV30; D gene uncertain. This CDR3 has 19 residues. Per germline, CDR1 GTSNPN and CDR2 SVGIG (reference sequence). Between the trimmed V and J ends, which lost 0 bases and 1 base, there was a span of 21 bases. CDR3 sequence: CAWSVRKMERQENTGELFF. CDR3 coding DNA: TGTGCCTGGAGTGTACGGAAGATGGAACGGCAGGAGAACACCGGGGAGCTGTTTTTT.

The chain recombines TRBV2 with TRBJ2-2, with 9 nucleotides matching TRBD1. CDR1 is SNHLY and CDR2 is FYNNEI in the germline V gene. The V and J ends lost 5 bases and 5 bases, in that order; junction bases with no gene match: 12. This CDR3 spans 17 amino acids. This CDR3 is CASSMAPDRGPTGELFF. In DNA, the CDR3 is TGTGCCAGCAGTATGGCCCCGGACAGGGGACCGACCGGGGAGCTGTTTTTT.

The rearrangement uses TRBV6-1 and TRBJ2-7; no firm D call. Germline V lookup: CDR1 MNHNS, CDR2 SASEGT. The CDR3 is 15 amino acids. Trimming stripped 2 bases from V and 2 bases from J, with 13 bases between. The CDR3 is CASSETVAAPYEQYF. CDR3 DNA sequence: TGTGCCAGCAGTGAAACGGTCGCGGCACCCTACGAGCAGTACTTC.

This clone was picked up a small number of times. The rearrangement joins TRBV28 to TRBJ2-6; 10 nucleotides match TRBD2. Germline V gives CDR1 MDHEN, CDR2 SYDVKM. This CDR3 is built from 18 residues. Trimming at V came to 5 bases and at J to 1 base, leaving 8 bases not matched to a gene. The CDR3 coding sequence is TGTGCCAGCAGTATCCGGACTAGCGGCCATTCTGGGGCCAACGTCCTGACTTTC. Amino acids: CASSIRTSGHSGANVLTF.

CDR3 residues: CAWSTLGIGYGYTF. The CDR3 DNA sequence: TGTGCCTGGTCTACACTCGGGATTGGCTATGGCTACACCTTC. The chain is built from TRBV30 and TRBJ1-2, with D uncertain. The CDR3 has 14 amino acids. Germline V lookup: CDR1 GTSNPN, CDR2 SVGIG (reference sequence). With 5 bases removed from V and 4 bases from J, the gap between germline ends came to 17 bases.

This clone was seen a single time. CDR3 in amino acids: CASRTDSGVNTGELFF. The CDR3 bases are TGTGCCAGCAGAACGGACAGCGGAGTGAACACCGGGGAGCTGTTTTTT. The V and J genes are TRBV6-6 and TRBJ2-2, with D perhaps TRBD1 (6 bases). This CDR3 comprises 16 residues. CDR1 is MNHNY and CDR2 is SVGAGI in the germline V gene (reference sequence). The V and J ends lost 6 bases and 1 base respectively, with 15 bases between them.

V is TRBV28 and J is TRBJ1-5; 7 bases line up with TRBD1. The CDR3 runs 15 residues. The V gene's germline CDR1 is MDHEN and CDR2 SYDVKM. The V gene end was trimmed by 5 bases and the J gene end by 2 bases; junction bases not matched to a gene: 6. Written as DNA, the CDR3 is TGTGCCAGCAGTACAAGACAGGGCGGCAATCAGCCCCAGCATTTT. This translates into CASSTRQGGNQPQHF.

The chain couples TRBV4-3 to TRBJ2-3; D perhaps matches TRBD2 (6 bases). The germline gives CDR1 LGHNA, CDR2 YSLEER. Trimming removed 8 bases from V and 0 bases from J, with 33 bases in between. CDR3 size: 21 residues. CDR3 sequence (DNA): TGCGCCAGCGCGAGGCGGGGCCCCGAAGCTATACCGGGGATTAGCACAGATACGCAGTATTTT. Translated, it gives CASARRGPEAIPGISTDTQYF.

This clone turned up a few times. The CDR3 nucleotides are TGTGCCAGCAGCTTAGAGGCGCAGGCGGGTTCACCCCTCCACTTT. It yields the protein CASSLEAQAGSPLHF. This chain joins TRBV7-9 and TRBJ1-6; D not resolved. The V gene's germline CDR1 is SEHNR and CDR2 FQNEAQ (reference sequence). V lost 1 base and J 9 bases, leaving 13 bases between the germline ends. CDR3 length equals 15 residues.

The CDR3 DNA sequence: TGTGCCAGCAGCCAACGCCGGGGTAGCGGGATAGGGAGTGGGTATGAGCAGTTCTTC. As protein: CASSQRRGSGIGSGYEQFF. V and J are TRBV4-2 and TRBJ2-1; TRBD2 matches 8 bases. After removal of 2 bases from V and 8 bases from J, the junction contained 20 bases not matched to a gene. Germline CDR1 reads LGHNA; CDR2 reads YNFKEQ. The CDR3 covers 19 residues.

The chain is built from TRBV5-8 and TRBJ2-2; a weak D match, TRBD1 (5 bases). Per the germline V gene, CDR1 is SGHTS and CDR2 is YDEGEE. V lost 2 bases, J lost 1 base, and 12 bases lay in between. The CDR3 is 16 amino acids. The CDR3 loop reads CASSFPQGWNTGELFF. CDR3 nucleotide sequence: TGTGCCAGCAGCTTCCCCCAGGGATGGAACACCGGGGAGCTGTTTTTT. Filled out from reference TRBV5-8 and TRBJ2-2, the complete variable domain reads EAGVTQSPTHLIKTRGQQATLRCSPISGHTSVYWYQQALGLGLQFLLWYDEGEERNRGNFPPRFSGRQFPNYSSELNVNALELEDSALYLCASSFPQGWNTGELFFGEGSRLTVL.